This record concerns one T cell receptor beta chain sequence. The same CDR3 can be traced to other DNA sequences in this sample. These data belong to a study of shared T cell receptors in the human thymus. The assay was immunoSEQ multiplex PCR, and TCRdb's table has in-frame clones only and misses some. The table shows some 720,000 clones, with 70% to 90% occurring only once. The same sample was also used in a study of human thymus T cells. Per that paper: Serving as donors were healthy Finnish infants, each of whom was having open corrective surgery for congenital heart defects. Surgeons resected thymus tissue during corrective heart surgery. V and J genes seemed to be used with bias in thymic and blood repertoires. Among unrelated individuals, related research reported thymic repertoires that overlapped highly.

This sequence originates from a boy less than two years old with a congenital heart defect. Sequencing input: thymocytes.

This CDR3 reads CASRLAGEFSYNEQFF. Here the CDR3 DNA reads TGTGCCAGCAGACTAGCGGGAGAGTTCTCCTACAATGAGCAGTTCTTC. The chain joins TRBV2 to TRBJ2-1; 11 bases align to TRBD2. V shed 6 bases, J shed 0 bases, and the junction held 4 bases outside the gene matches. Germline V CDR1 and CDR2: SNHLY, FYNNEI. The CDR3 totals 16 residues.